A selection of T cell receptor beta chains follows, all from one sample in a study of cytomegalovirus exposure and HLA in healthy donors. Sequenced by immunoSEQ multiplex PCR; TCRdb stores in-frame clones only, minus some. The sample yields 150,000 to 180,000 clones, about 70% seen once. Material: PBMCs. The origin of the receptors is a man younger than 35 in good health and CMV-seronegative. Both conserved end residues are part of each CDR3. Each record gives: clone size, V gene, D gene, J gene, CDR3 protein, CDR3 DNA. The D gene is left open where the match is weak. Expanded clones get a size class; other rows say once, few or many, or leave the size out.

clone_size: -; v_call: TRBV10-2; d_call: TRBD1; j_call: TRBJ1-1; cdr3_aa: CATQDRGPTEAFF; cdr3_nt: TGCGCCACCCAGGACAGGGGGCCCACTGAAGCTTTCTTT
clone_size: -; v_call: TRBV10-3; d_call: -; j_call: TRBJ1-1; cdr3_aa: CAISVQGFVEAFF; cdr3_nt: TGTGCCATCAGTGTACAGGGATTCGTAGAAGCTTTCTTT
clone_size: -; v_call: TRBV5-4; d_call: TRBD2; j_call: TRBJ2-7; cdr3_aa: CASSPLAGWHEQYF; cdr3_nt: TGTGCCAGCAGCCCGCTAGCGGGGTGGCACGAGCAGTACTTC
clone_size: -; v_call: TRBV7-2; d_call: TRBD1; j_call: TRBJ2-3; cdr3_aa: CASSFRQGVGDTQYF; cdr3_nt: TGTGCCAGCAGCTTCCGCCAGGGGGTGGGAGATACGCAGTATTTT
clone_size: -; v_call: TRBV7-9; d_call: -; j_call: TRBJ1-2; cdr3_aa: CASSVTSPEGYTF; cdr3_nt: TGTGCCAGCAGCGTCACGTCTCCGGAGGGCTACACCTTC
clone_size: few; v_call: TRBV7-2; d_call: -; j_call: TRBJ2-5; cdr3_aa: CASSFDNQETQYF; cdr3_nt: TGTGCCAGCAGCTTCGACAATCAAGAGACCCAGTACTTC
clone_size: -; v_call: TRBV5-1; d_call: -; j_call: TRBJ1-1; cdr3_aa: CASSGNRAEAFF; cdr3_nt: TGCGCCAGCAGCGGAAACAGGGCCGAAGCTTTCTTT
clone_size: once; v_call: TRBV4-1; d_call: TRBD2; j_call: TRBJ2-2; cdr3_aa: CASSHLAGGPNTGELFF; cdr3_nt: TGCGCCAGCAGCCATCTGGCGGGGGGGCCCAACACCGGGGAGCTGTTTTTT
clone_size: -; v_call: TRBV7-2; d_call: -; j_call: TRBJ2-2; cdr3_aa: CASSHPRGGNTGELFF; cdr3_nt: TGTGCCAGCAGCCACCCGAGGGGGGGCAACACCGGGGAGCTGTTTTTT
clone_size: few; v_call: TRBV9; d_call: -; j_call: TRBJ1-1; cdr3_aa: CASSVPPAGRRGATEAFF; cdr3_nt: TGTGCCAGCAGCGTACCCCCCGCGGGACGTCGGGGGGCCACTGAAGCTTTCTTT
clone_size: -; v_call: TRBV11-2; d_call: -; j_call: TRBJ2-2; cdr3_aa: CASSLGGRGRIAGELFF; cdr3_nt: TGTGCCAGCAGCTTAGGGGGCAGGGGGAGGATCGCCGGGGAGCTGTTTTTT
clone_size: once; v_call: TRBV6-6; d_call: -; j_call: TRBJ2-1; cdr3_aa: CASSYSQANEQFF; cdr3_nt: TGTGCCAGCAGTTACTCGCAGGCCAATGAGCAGTTCTTC
clone_size: -; v_call: TRBV18; d_call: -; j_call: TRBJ1-1; cdr3_aa: CASSPMGAMNTEAFF; cdr3_nt: TGTGCCAGCTCACCGATGGGGGCCATGAACACTGAAGCTTTCTTT
clone_size: -; v_call: TRBV10-3; d_call: TRBD2; j_call: TRBJ2-5; cdr3_aa: CAISVGTRKETQYF; cdr3_nt: TGTGCCATCAGTGTGGGGACTAGGAAGGAGACCCAGTACTTC
clone_size: few; v_call: TRBV4-2; d_call: -; j_call: TRBJ2-7; cdr3_aa: CASSQEKVKGSAQYF; cdr3_nt: TGTGCCAGCAGCCAAGAGAAGGTCAAGGGGTCGGCGCAGTACTTC
clone_size: -; v_call: TRBV7-6; d_call: -; j_call: TRBJ2-6; cdr3_aa: CASSPETASGANVLTF; cdr3_nt: TGTGCCAGCAGCCCAGAGACAGCCTCTGGGGCCAACGTCCTGACTTTC
clone_size: -; v_call: TRBV4-1; d_call: TRBD2; j_call: TRBJ2-2; cdr3_aa: CASSQDRASGGADGELFF; cdr3_nt: TGCGCCAGCAGCCAAGATCGTGCCAGCGGGGGGGCCGACGGGGAGCTGTTTTTT
clone_size: -; v_call: TRBV7-9; d_call: -; j_call: TRBJ1-1; cdr3_aa: CASSPLLGQQNTEAFF; cdr3_nt: TGTGCCAGCAGCCCACTCTTGGGGCAGCAGAACACTGAAGCTTTCTTT
clone_size: -; v_call: TRBV27; d_call: TRBD1; j_call: TRBJ1-2; cdr3_aa: CASSNRDSNGYTF; cdr3_nt: TGTGCCAGCAGTAACAGGGACAGTAATGGCTACACCTTC
clone_size: -; v_call: TRBV10-3; d_call: TRBD2; j_call: TRBJ2-3; cdr3_aa: CAISGTSGVSDTQYF; cdr3_nt: TGTGCCATCAGTGGGACTAGCGGGGTCTCAGATACGCAGTATTTT
clone_size: few; v_call: TRBV28; d_call: TRBD1; j_call: TRBJ1-1; cdr3_aa: CASSPGTGTEAFF; cdr3_nt: TGTGCCAGCAGCCCCGGGACAGGAACTGAAGCTTTCTTT
clone_size: -; v_call: TRBV27; d_call: -; j_call: TRBJ1-5; cdr3_aa: CASSLRPPEPQHF; cdr3_nt: TGTGCCAGCAGTTTACGCCCTCCGGAGCCCCAGCATTTT
clone_size: -; v_call: TRBV7-7; d_call: TRBD1; j_call: TRBJ2-5; cdr3_aa: CASSPGTGVETQYF; cdr3_nt: TGTGCCAGCAGCCCGGGGACAGGGGTTGAGACCCAGTACTTC
clone_size: few; v_call: TRBV5-4; d_call: TRBD1; j_call: TRBJ2-5; cdr3_aa: CASSPKTGGGETQYF; cdr3_nt: TGTGCCAGCAGTCCCAAGACAGGGGGAGGGGAGACCCAGTACTTC
clone_size: once; v_call: TRBV4-1; d_call: TRBD2; j_call: TRBJ2-3; cdr3_aa: CASSSGLAGGVDTQYF; cdr3_nt: TGCGCCAGCAGCAGCGGACTGGCGGGGGGAGTAGATACGCAGTATTTT
clone_size: once; v_call: TRBV6-6; d_call: -; j_call: TRBJ1-6; cdr3_aa: CASNNRGKFDSPLHF; cdr3_nt: TGTGCCAGCAACAACCGGGGAAAATTTGATTCACCCCTCCACTTT